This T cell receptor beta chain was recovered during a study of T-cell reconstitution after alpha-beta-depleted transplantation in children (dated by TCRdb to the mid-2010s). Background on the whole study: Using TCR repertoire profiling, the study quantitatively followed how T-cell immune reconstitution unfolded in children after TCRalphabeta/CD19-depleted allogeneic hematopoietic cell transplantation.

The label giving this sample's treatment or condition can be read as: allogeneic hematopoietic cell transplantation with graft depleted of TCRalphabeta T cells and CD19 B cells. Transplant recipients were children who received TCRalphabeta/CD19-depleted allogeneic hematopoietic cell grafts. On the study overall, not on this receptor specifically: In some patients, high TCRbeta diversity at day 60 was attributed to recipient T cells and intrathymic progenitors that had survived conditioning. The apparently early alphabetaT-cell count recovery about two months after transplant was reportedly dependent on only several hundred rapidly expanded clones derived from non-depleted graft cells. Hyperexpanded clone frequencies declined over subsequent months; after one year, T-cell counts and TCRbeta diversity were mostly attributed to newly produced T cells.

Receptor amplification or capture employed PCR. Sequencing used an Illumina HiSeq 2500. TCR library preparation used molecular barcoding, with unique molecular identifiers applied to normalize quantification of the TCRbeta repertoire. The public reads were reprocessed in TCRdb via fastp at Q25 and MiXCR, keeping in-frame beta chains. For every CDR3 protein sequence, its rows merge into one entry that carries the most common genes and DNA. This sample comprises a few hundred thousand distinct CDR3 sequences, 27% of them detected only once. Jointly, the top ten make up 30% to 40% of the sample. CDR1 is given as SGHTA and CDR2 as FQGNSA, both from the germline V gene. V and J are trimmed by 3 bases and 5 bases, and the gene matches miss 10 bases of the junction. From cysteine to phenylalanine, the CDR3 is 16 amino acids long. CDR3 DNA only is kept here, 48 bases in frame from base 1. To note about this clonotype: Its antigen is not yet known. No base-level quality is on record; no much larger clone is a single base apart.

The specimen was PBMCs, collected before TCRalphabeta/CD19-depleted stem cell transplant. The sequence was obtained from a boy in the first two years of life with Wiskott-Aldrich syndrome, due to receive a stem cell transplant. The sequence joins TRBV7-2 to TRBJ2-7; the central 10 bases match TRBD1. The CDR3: CASSFGPDRGLNEQYF. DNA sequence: TGTGCCAGCAGCTTCGGGCCCGACAGGGGGCTAAACGAGCAGTACTTC.